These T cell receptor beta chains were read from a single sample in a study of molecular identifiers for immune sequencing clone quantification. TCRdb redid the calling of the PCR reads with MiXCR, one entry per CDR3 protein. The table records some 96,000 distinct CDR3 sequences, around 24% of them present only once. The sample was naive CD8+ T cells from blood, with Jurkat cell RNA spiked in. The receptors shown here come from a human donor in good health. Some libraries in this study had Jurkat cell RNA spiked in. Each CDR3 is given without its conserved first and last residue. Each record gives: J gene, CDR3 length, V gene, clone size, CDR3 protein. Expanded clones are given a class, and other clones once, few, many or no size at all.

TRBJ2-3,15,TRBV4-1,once,ASSQEDSGSSTNTQY
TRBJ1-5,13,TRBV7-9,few,ASSPDRDRGQPQH
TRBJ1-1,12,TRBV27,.,ANSRQGVWTEAF
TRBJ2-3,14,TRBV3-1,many,ASSLLTSGSTDTQY
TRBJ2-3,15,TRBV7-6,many,ASSLVRAGASTDTQY
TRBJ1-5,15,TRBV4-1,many,ASSQGRAGARNQPQH
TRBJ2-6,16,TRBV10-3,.,AISGDATGPSGVNVPT
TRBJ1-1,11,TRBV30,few,AWSLGDGSEAF
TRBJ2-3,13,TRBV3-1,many,ASSQEESNADTQY
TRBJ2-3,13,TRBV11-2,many,ASSLVGGSTDTQY
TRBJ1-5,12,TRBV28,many,ASSQGQGGQPQH
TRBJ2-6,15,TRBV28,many,ARGGTYSSSGANVLT
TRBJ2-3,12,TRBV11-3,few,ASSLEYRTDTQY
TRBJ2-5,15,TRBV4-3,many,ASSQDRLRVRQETQY